These 32 T cell receptor beta chains were sequenced from one sample in a study of T cells in Graves' hyperthyroidism and ophthalmopathy. RNA transcripts yielded amplified TCR beta CDR3 regions. During a first-round RT-PCR of the TCR CDR3, the HTBI primer set was used. MiXCR, applied by TCRdb to the multiplex PCR reads, yields one record per CDR3 protein. The sample comprises hundreds of thousands of distinct CDR3 sequences, 19% of which are singletons, and around 3.6% rests with the top ten. The material sequenced was blood. These receptors were taken from a woman aged 18-29 years with Graves' hyperthyroidism.

This chain joins TRBV6-1 and TRBJ1-1; 7 bases map to TRBD1. CDR3 length: 14 amino acids. From germline, CDR1 is MNHNS and CDR2 SASEGT. The V gene end was trimmed by 6 bases and the J gene end by 5 bases; junction bases not matched to a gene: 9. In nucleotides, the CDR3 is TGTGCCAGCAGACAATTGCCAGGGGGAACTGAAGCTTTCTTT. It specifies CASRQLPGGTEAFF.

A few counts support this clonotype. CDR3 loop: CASSQENPIGAEAFF. In DNA, the CDR3 is TGTGCCAGCAGCCAAGAGAACCCTATCGGGGCTGAAGCTTTCTTT. The chain recombines TRBV3-1 with TRBJ1-1; no reliable D call. Trimming pared 0 bases from V and 6 bases from J, leaving 14 bases between. Germline CDR1 reads LGHDT; CDR2 reads YNNKEL (reference sequence). The CDR3 has 15 residues.

The V gene is TRBV20-1, the J gene TRBJ1-2, with D possibly TRBD1 on 6 matching bases. Between the trimmed V and J ends, which lost 4 bases and 4 bases, there was a span of 10 bases. Germline lookup yields CDR1 DFQATT and CDR2 SNEGSKA (reference sequence). The CDR3 length is 12 residues. DNA of the CDR3: TGCAGTGCTACAGGGGTGGCCTATGGCTACACCTTC. This translates into CSATGVAYGYTF.

This clonotype was found many times. For the CDR3, the DNA is TGTGCCAGCAGGAGTGGGGGGCAGGGCACTGAAGCTTTCTTT. This codes for CASRSGGQGTEAFF. The chain uses TRBV2 and TRBJ1-1; tentative D call: TRBD1 (6 bases). Germline assignment: CDR1 SNHLY and CDR2 FYNNEI. Trimming removed 6 bases at V and 4 bases at J, with 15 bases between. This CDR3 is 14 amino acids long.

This clonotype was observed many times. The chain joins TRBV6-5 to TRBJ1-2, with no clear D. Germline V gene data show CDR1 as MNHEY and CDR2 as SVGAGI. The CDR3 is 13 residues long. V lost 8 bases and J lost 4, with 14 bases in between. CDR3 sequence reads: CASRSKESYGYTF. CDR3 DNA sequence: TGTGCCAGCCGTTCCAAGGAGAGCTATGGCTACACCTTC.

The chain links TRBV27 to TRBJ1-1, with TRBD1 as a possible D gene (5 bases). The V and J ends lost 4 bases and 3 bases respectively, with 15 bases between them. The CDR3 covers 15 residues. The germline V gene encodes CDR1 MNHEY and CDR2 SMNVEV (reference sequence). CDR3: CASSSNGGRDTEAFF. The CDR3 bases are TGTGCCAGCAGTTCCAATGGGGGAAGGGACACTGAAGCTTTCTTT.

This clonotype was seen at least ten times. This chain connects TRBV29-1 to TRBJ1-1, with D possibly TRBD1 on 6 matching bases. Trimming removed 4 bases at V and 1 base at J, with 13 bases between. Germline assignment: CDR1 SQVTM and CDR2 ANQGSEA. CDR3 size: 14 residues. In nucleotides, the CDR3 is TGCAGCGTTGGGGACACCCCCGGGAACACTGAAGCTTTCTTT. Protein product: CSVGDTPGNTEAFF.

CDR3 protein: CASSLALQLPHGETQYF. The CDR3 DNA reads TGTGCCAGCAGCTTAGCGCTCCAGTTACCCCATGGAGAGACCCAGTACTTC. The chain employs TRBV7-8 and TRBJ2-5; D remains unclear. In germline, CDR1 is SGHVS, CDR2 FQNEAQ. This CDR3 spans 17 amino acids. V was cut by 0 bases and J by 4 bases, with 18 bases left in between.

The V call is TRBV29-1, the J call TRBJ1-2, with TRBD1 matching 10 bases. Germline assignment: CDR1 SQVTM and CDR2 ANQGSEA. With 5 bases clipped from V and 3 bases from J, the junction kept 3 bases outside the gene matches. The CDR3 sequence is 13 residues long. Here the CDR3 reads CSVTDRGDYGYTF. CDR3 DNA: TGCAGCGTTACGGACAGGGGGGACTATGGCTACACCTTC.

This clonotype was observed many times. The chain has TRBV11-2 and TRBJ1-1; no reliable D call. The CDR3 has 14 residues. V lost 7 bases to trimming and J lost 1 base, with 13 bases between them. The germline V gene has CDR1 SGHAT and CDR2 FQNNGV. The DNA of the CDR3 is TGTGCCAGCACCGTGAATATCAGGAACACTGAAGCTTTCTTT. It translates to CASTVNIRNTEAFF.

This clonotype was counted only a few times. V gene TRBV6-1 combines with J gene TRBJ2-7, with a possible D match to TRBD1 (6 bases). V lost 8 bases and J 4 bases, leaving 12 bases between the germline ends. There are 12 residues in the CDR3. Germline assignment: CDR1 MNHNS and CDR2 SASEGT. CDR3 bases: TGTGCCAGCGGGACAACTCGGTACGAGCAGTACTTC. It yields the protein CASGTTRYEQYF.

This clonotype was observed at least ten times. The DNA for the CDR3 is TGTGCCAGCGAGGCCGGCCACAAGACCCAGTACTTC. It specifies CASEAGHKTQYF. The chain is built from TRBV6-1 and TRBJ2-5, with D unresolved. This CDR3 has 12 amino acids. Germline V gives CDR1 MNHNS, CDR2 SASEGT. Trimming took 8 bases from V and 6 from J, leaving 13 bases between them.

In the case of this clonotype: The junction and the germline gene differ at one end; a read error may be behind it. V usage is TRBV27 and J usage is TRBJ1-2; 10 positions match TRBD1. The CDR3 loop spans 20 amino acids. Germline V CDR1 and CDR2: MNHEY, SMNVEV (reference sequence). The CDR3 spells CASCLSGQGIPIPPGGGYTF. In DNA, the CDR3 is TGTGCCAGCTGTTTATCGGGACAGGGGATCCCAATCCCCCCTGGTGGTGGCTACACCTTC.

This clonotype was seen ten or more times. This chain joins TRBV20-1 and TRBJ2-7; D not certain. The ends were cut back, 0 bases at V and 0 bases at J, with 12 bases in the middle. The CDR3 has 15 amino acids. Germline CDR1 is DFQATT and CDR2 is SNEGSKA (reference sequence). The CDR3 region is CSARDFMADSYEQYF. For the CDR3, the DNA is TGCAGTGCTAGAGATTTCATGGCCGACTCCTACGAGCAGTACTTC.

This clonotype came up many times. V usage is TRBV6-5 and J usage is TRBJ2-2; no reliable D call. The CDR3 loop spans 15 amino acids. V was clipped by 2 bases and J by 2 bases, with 9 bases between them. Germline CDR1 is MNHEY and CDR2 is SVGAGI. Here the CDR3 DNA reads TGTGCCAGCAGTTACAGGCAGGAAAACACCGGGGAGCTGTTTTTT. It specifies CASSYRQENTGELFF.

This clonotype came up many times. The chain couples TRBV7-8 to TRBJ1-1; D gene ambiguous. This CDR3 comprises 15 residues. CDR1 and CDR2 (germline): SGHVS, FQNEAQ. The ends were cut back, 1 base at V and 1 base at J, with 10 bases in the middle. CDR3 loop: CASSLVGTENTEAFF. CDR3 in DNA: TGTGCCAGCAGCTTAGTGGGTACAGAGAACACTGAAGCTTTCTTT.

This clonotype occurred a few times. V is TRBV6-1 and J is TRBJ1-1; D ambiguous. The length of the CDR3 is 13 residues. Germline lookup yields CDR1 MNHNS and CDR2 SASEGT. With 5 bases removed from V and 9 bases from J, the gap between germline ends came to 16 bases. The CDR3 DNA reads as TGTGCCAGCAGTCAATATCAAGGGTCCAAAGCTTTCTTT. Translated, it gives CASSQYQGSKAFF.

The chain links TRBV30 to TRBJ2-2; no firm D call. The germline gives CDR1 GTSNPN, CDR2 SVGIG (reference sequence). This CDR3 comprises 12 residues. Trimming removed 3 bases at V and 4 bases at J, with 6 bases between. The CDR3 bases are TGTGCCTGGAGGGGCATCACCGGGGAGCTGTTTTTT. The encoded protein is CAWRGITGELFF.

The sample holds many counts of this clonotype. The J gene is TRBJ2-7, the V gene TRBV29-1; D possibly corresponds to TRBD2 (5 bases). CDR3 length: 12 amino acids. V was pared by 3 bases and J by 2 bases, with 8 bases between. The germline V gene has CDR1 SQVTM and CDR2 ANQGSEA. The CDR3 here is CSVDEGTYEQYF. CDR3 DNA: TGCAGCGTTGACGAGGGTACCTACGAGCAGTACTTC.

This clonotype appeared many times. V and J are TRBV12-3 or TRBV12-4 and TRBJ1-3; no firm D call. CDR3 length equals 13 residues. The V end was cut by 4 bases, the J end by 0 bases, with 4 bases between. CDR3 sequence: CASSSDSGNTIYF. CDR3 in DNA: TGTGCCAGCAGTTCGGACTCTGGAAACACCATATATTTT.

The J gene is TRBJ1-4, the V gene TRBV6-1; 9 bases agree with TRBD1. Germline V gene data show CDR1 as MNHNS and CDR2 as SASEGT. The junction had 9 bases not matched to a gene; V was cut back by 11 bases and J by 5 bases. The CDR3 has 14 residues. The chain's CDR3 is CAGGETGGNEKLFF. CDR3 nucleotides: TGTGCCGGAGGAGAGACAGGGGGGAATGAAAAACTGTTTTTT.

This clonotype has more than one count but fewer than ten. This chain joins TRBV11-2 and TRBJ2-5; tentatively, D is TRBD1 (6 bases). The CDR3 is 14 amino acids. The V gene's germline CDR1 is SGHAT and CDR2 FQNNGV. The V end was cut by 2 bases, the J end by 7 bases, with 14 bases between. CDR3: CASSLSPGERTQYF. Written as DNA, the CDR3 is TGTGCCAGCAGCTTATCTCCAGGGGAGCGGACCCAGTACTTC.

On this clonotype: A much larger clone is a single base away; this may be a read error. The chain carries TRBV27 and TRBJ1-1, with D unresolved. This CDR3 is built from 13 residues. Germline CDR1 reads MNHEY; CDR2 reads SMNVEV (reference sequence). The CDR3 region has the DNA TGTGCCAGCGGACCCCAGATAGAAACTGAAGCTTGCTTT. Its protein is CASGPQIETEACF.

In its sample, this clonotype was seen many times. The rearrangement links TRBV24-1 to TRBJ1-1; no clear D gene. The CDR3 runs 13 residues. Trimming stripped 0 bases from V and 1 base from J, with 2 bases between. Looked up from germline, CDR1 is KGHDR and CDR2 is SFDVKD. Here the CDR3 reads CATSDLQNTEAFF. For the CDR3, the DNA is TGTGCCACCAGTGATTTGCAGAACACTGAAGCTTTCTTT.

Ten or more counts support this clonotype. V gene TRBV12-3 or TRBV12-4 combines with J gene TRBJ2-7, with D tentatively TRBD2 (5 bases). V gave up 6 bases and J gave up 5 bases, with 17 bases separating them. There are 14 residues in the CDR3. The CDR3 spells CASSRRTALNEQYF. The DNA for the CDR3 is TGTGCCAGCAGCCGGAGGACTGCCCTGAACGAGCAGTACTTC.

This clonotype was detected many times. The chain combines TRBV6-1 with TRBJ1-5, with D unclear. In germline, CDR1 is MNHNS, CDR2 SASEGT. Trimming stripped 7 bases from V and 0 bases from J, with 10 bases between. The CDR3 consists of 14 residues. The CDR3 DNA sequence: TGTGCCAGCAACCCGACCTTTAGCAATCAGCCCCAGCATTTT. This gives the protein CASNPTFSNQPQHF.

In its sample, this clonotype was seen many times. The CDR3 protein is CSARGQFSSSYEQYF. In nucleotides, the CDR3 is TGCAGTGCTAGAGGACAGTTTTCTAGCTCCTACGAGCAGTACTTC. The rearrangement joins TRBV20-1 to TRBJ2-7, with D possibly matching TRBD1 (5 bases). Looked up from germline, CDR1 is DFQATT and CDR2 is SNEGSKA (reference sequence). CDR3 size: 15 residues. Trimming removed 1 base at V and 0 bases at J, with 13 bases between.

CDR3 sequence (DNA): TGTGCCACCAGCAGAGAGGGGGTCCCGGGGCCGGAAGCTTTCTTT. Its translation: CATSREGVPGPEAFF. This sequence joins TRBV15 and TRBJ1-1; D might be TRBD1 (5 bases). Trimming left V 0 bases short and J 8 bases short, with 16 bases between. CDR3 length: 15 residues. From germline, CDR1 is LNHNV and CDR2 YYDKDF (reference sequence). The complete variable domain, with remaining parts taken from reference TRBV15 and TRBJ1-1, reads DAMVIQNPRYQVTQFGKPVTLSCSQTLNHNVMYWYQQKSSQAPKLLFHYYDKDFNNEADTPDNFQSRRPNTSFCFLDIRSPGLGDTAMYLCATSREGVPGPEAFFGQGTRLTVV.

This clonotype was detected ten times or more. The J gene is TRBJ2-7, the V gene TRBV15; D call uncertain. CDR3 length equals 13 residues. Germline V gives CDR1 LNHNV, CDR2 YYDKDF (reference sequence). V was shortened by 0 bases and J by 7 bases, with 10 bases between the two germline ends. CDR3 DNA sequence: TGTGCCACCAGCAGAGATGGTATTGGGGAGCAGTACTTC. Protein sequence: CATSRDGIGEQYF.

V is TRBV5-1 and J is TRBJ1-2, with D possibly matching TRBD1 (5 bases). The length of the CDR3 is 16 residues. Germline V gene data show CDR1 as SGHRS and CDR2 as YFSETQ. V lost 4 bases to trimming and J lost 4 bases, with 20 bases between them. In DNA form, the CDR3 reads TGCGCCAGCAGCGCGGGGGGTTGGGGGTTTGCCTATGGCTACACCTTC. As protein: CASSAGGWGFAYGYTF.

This clonotype was counted many times. The chain links TRBV7-8 to TRBJ2-5; unclear D gene. Germline CDR1 and CDR2: SGHVS and FQNEAQ. The CDR3 covers 12 residues. V was clipped by 10 bases and J by 5 bases, with 14 bases between them. CDR3 in amino acids: CATEPGEETQYF. In nucleotides, the CDR3 is TGTGCCACCGAACCCGGAGAGGAGACCCAGTACTTC.

This clonotype has a count of ten or more. The chain employs TRBV7-2 and TRBJ1-3; D perhaps matches TRBD1 (5 bases). CDR3 length: 15 residues. The ends were cut back, 5 bases at V and 0 bases at J, with 11 bases in the middle. The germline CDR1 and CDR2 sequences are SGHTA and FQGNSA. This CDR3 reads CASSMGPFSGNTIYF. The CDR3 DNA follows: TGTGCCAGCAGCATGGGACCGTTCTCTGGAAACACCATATATTTT.